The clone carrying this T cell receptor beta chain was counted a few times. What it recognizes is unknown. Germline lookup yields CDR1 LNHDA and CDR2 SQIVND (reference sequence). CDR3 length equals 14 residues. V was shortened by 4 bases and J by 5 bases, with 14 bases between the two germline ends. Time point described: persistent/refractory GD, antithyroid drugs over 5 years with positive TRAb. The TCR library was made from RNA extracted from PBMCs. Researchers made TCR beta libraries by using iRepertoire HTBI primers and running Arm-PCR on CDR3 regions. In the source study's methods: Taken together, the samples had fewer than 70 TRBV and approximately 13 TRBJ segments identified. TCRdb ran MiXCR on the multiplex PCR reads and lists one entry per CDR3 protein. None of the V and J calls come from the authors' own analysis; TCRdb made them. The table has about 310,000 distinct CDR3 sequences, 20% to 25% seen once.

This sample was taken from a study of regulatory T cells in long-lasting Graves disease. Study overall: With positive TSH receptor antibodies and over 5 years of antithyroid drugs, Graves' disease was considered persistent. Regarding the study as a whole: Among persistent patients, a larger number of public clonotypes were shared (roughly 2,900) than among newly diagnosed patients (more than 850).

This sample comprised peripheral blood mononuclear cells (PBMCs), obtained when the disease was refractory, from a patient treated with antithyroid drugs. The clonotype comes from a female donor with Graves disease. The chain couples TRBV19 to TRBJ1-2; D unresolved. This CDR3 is CASSRKTDSYGYTF. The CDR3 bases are TGTGCCAGTAGTAGAAAGACCGACTCTTATGGCTACACCTTC.